This T cell receptor beta chain was sequenced in a study of OX40 agonist ivuxolimab in advanced cancers. Study outcomes and limitations: Fewer expanded clones were found on average in CD4+ than in CD8+ T cells.

Using immunoSEQ multiplex PCR, the repertoire was profiled, and TCRdb retains in-frame clones only, with some absent. The sample has 40,000 to 50,000 clones, approximately 83% seen once. This CDR3 is 13 amino acids long. From germline, CDR1 is SGHTA and CDR2 FQGTGA. The V gene lost 1 base and the J gene lost 5 bases, with 6 bases spanning the gap. Regarding this clone: What it binds is not known.

V is TRBV7-3 and J is TRBJ2-4; no clear D gene. This TCR was recovered from an adult with an advanced solid tumor such as melanoma, head and neck, liver or kidney cancer. Here the sequenced sample was CD4+ or CD8+ T cells sorted from blood, taken in a trial of the OX40 agonist ivuxolimab. CDR3 sequence reads: CASSLNNQNIQYF. The CDR3 bases are TGTGCCAGCAGCTTAAATAACCAAAACATTCAGTACTTC.